This note documents a single T cell receptor beta chain sequence. This entry comes from a study of cytomegalovirus exposure and HLA in healthy donors. Whole-study context: Roughly 170 million T cells yielded over 90 million unique TCR beta sequences in earlier analysis.

The germline gives CDR1 LNHNV, CDR2 YYDKDF (reference sequence). V gave up 5 bases and J gave up 2 bases; unmatched junction bases: 10. This CDR3 is built from 16 residues. The primer mix had 60 Vbeta and 13 Jbeta primers. The repertoire was sequenced with immunoSEQ multiplex PCR; TCRdb's copy has only in-frame clones and lacks some. The sample data list 90,000 to 100,000 clones. The receptor comes from a woman in her 30s in good health and CMV-seronegative. Sequencing was done on a sample of PBMCs. The chain employs TRBV15 and TRBJ2-3, with 7 bases aligning to TRBD2. CDR3 coding DNA: TGTGCCACCAGCTATAAGTTAGCGGGTAACACAGATACGCAGTATTTT. This sequence encodes CATSYKLAGNTDTQYF. The variable domain in full, completed from reference TRBV15 and TRBJ2-3, reads DAMVIQNPRYQVTQFGKPVTLSCSQTLNHNVMYWYQQKSSQAPKLLFHYYDKDFNNEADTPDNFQSRRPNTSFCFLDIRSPGLGDTAMYLCATSYKLAGNTDTQYFGPGTRLTVL.